This T cell receptor beta chain emerged from a study of blood T cell repertoires in COVID-19. Study at large: Sample material is recorded as cDNA or gDNA derived from T cells, B-cell-depleted T cells, or PBMCs.

The table lists this clone with many counts. Symptom resolution, clearance, or two negative PCRs marked donors in Cohort 3 as recovered. The germline V gene encodes CDR1 MDHEN and CDR2 SYDVKM. The CDR3 spans 15 residues. Between the trimmed V and J ends, which lost 5 bases and 0 bases, there was a span of 13 bases. The protocol was immunoSEQ multiplex PCR, while the TCRdb copy is restricted to in-frame clones and leaves out a portion. The table has 200,000 or so clones, 84% seen once. The chain joins TRBV28 to TRBJ1-1; possibly TRBD1 for D (6 bases). The specimen sequenced was PBMCs or T cells enriched from blood (not recorded which). The receptor was isolated from a man aged 35 to 55 who had recovered from COVID-19. The CDR3 DNA sequence: TGTGCCAGCAGTCCCCGACAGGAAATGAACACTGAAGCTTTCTTT. The encoded protein is CASSPRQEMNTEAFF.